Each of the 32 T cell receptor beta chains below was sequenced from the same sample in a study of response to subunit inactivated influenza vaccine. Using its own MiXCR run on the RT-PCR reads, TCRdb lists one record per CDR3 protein. The repertoire holds approximately 310,000 distinct CDR3 sequences, with 20% to 25% as singletons. The input for sequencing was PBMCs from blood, taken 21 months after vaccination. These receptors all come from a man between 50 and 69 years old who received an inactivated influenza vaccine.

Here the CDR3 reads CASSATGFYGYTF. The CDR3 DNA is TGTGCCAGCAGCGCGACAGGGTTTTATGGCTACACCTTC. The chain employs TRBV11-2 and TRBJ1-2; TRBD1 matches 7 bases. Germline CDR1 and CDR2: SGHAT and FQNNGV. The CDR3 loop spans 13 amino acids. V lost 5 bases and J lost 5; bases outside the gene matches: 5.

The chain has TRBV28 and TRBJ2-4; D remains ambiguous. The CDR3 is 12 residues long. Trimming removed 3 bases at V and 2 bases at J, with 2 bases between. In germline, CDR1 is MDHEN, CDR2 SYDVKM. CDR3 protein: CASSFSKNIQYF. For the CDR3, the DNA is TGTGCCAGCAGTTTCTCCAAAAACATTCAGTACTTC. Supplemented by reference TRBV28 and TRBJ2-4, the full variable domain reads DVKVTQSSRYLVKRTGEKVFLECVQDMDHENMFWYRQDPGLGLRLIYFSYDVKMKEKGDIPEGYSVSREKKERFSLILESASTNQTSMYLCASSFSKNIQYFGAGTRLSVL.

J is TRBJ2-1 and V is TRBV20-1; D gene ambiguous. Deletions cut 8 bases from V and 2 bases from J, with 13 bases between. Germline V CDR1 and CDR2: DFQATT, SNEGSKA (reference sequence). CDR3 length: 13 amino acids. CDR3 nucleotide sequence: TGCAGTTATCGCTCCAGCCCCTACAATGAGCAGTTCTTC. Translating gives CSYRSSPYNEQFF.

This clonotype has more than one count but fewer than ten. V and J are TRBV20-1 and TRBJ1-5; TRBD1 aligns across 7 bases. The CDR3 runs 15 residues. Trimming cost V 3 bases and J 3 bases; bases outside gene matches: 8. Germline CDR1 reads DFQATT; CDR2 reads SNEGSKA (reference sequence). DNA for the CDR3: TGCAGTGCTAGGGAAATGACAGGGCCCAATCAGCCCCAGCATTTT. Protein product: CSAREMTGPNQPQHF.

Many counts were recorded for this clonotype. This sequence joins TRBV7-9 and TRBJ1-2, with D possibly TRBD1 on 5 matching bases. The CDR3 extends over 13 amino acids. Germline CDR1 SEHNR, CDR2 FQNEAQ (reference sequence). The ends were cut back, 5 bases at V and 8 bases at J, with 15 bases in the middle. The chain's CDR3 is CASSPTRERGYTF. The CDR3 coding sequence is TGTGCCAGCAGCCCGACCAGGGAACGCGGCTACACCTTC. The full variable domain, with the rest looked up from reference TRBV7-9 and TRBJ1-2, is DTGVSQNPRHKITKRGQNVTFRCDPISEHNRLYWYRQTLGQGPEFLTYFQNEAQLEKSRLLSDRFSAERPKGSFSTLEIQRTEQGDSAMYLCASSPTRERGYTFGSGTRLTVV.

The sample holds many counts of this clonotype. The chain has TRBV20-1 and TRBJ1-4, with a possible D match to TRBD1 (5 bases). The germline V and J ends were trimmed by 4 bases and 5 bases, with 14 bases remaining between them. This CDR3 comprises 14 residues. Germline V CDR1 and CDR2: DFQATT, SNEGSKA (reference sequence). CDR3 in amino acids: CSATPGAQNEKLFF. In DNA, the CDR3 is TGCAGTGCTACGCCCGGGGCTCAAAATGAAAAACTGTTTTTT.

The V gene is TRBV12-3 or TRBV12-4, the J gene TRBJ2-2, with TRBD1 matching over 9 bases. This CDR3 has 14 residues. V lost 8 bases and J lost 4; bases outside the gene matches: 5. The CDR3 protein is CASGKTGGTGELFF. DNA for the CDR3: TGTGCCAGCGGGAAGACAGGGGGCACCGGGGAGCTGTTTTTT.

This clonotype occurred a few times. The chain uses TRBV15 and TRBJ2-3; possibly TRBD2 for D (6 bases). V was pared by 11 bases and J by 4 bases, with 16 bases between. The CDR3 contains 13 residues. Germline CDR1 reads LNHNV; CDR2 reads YYDKDF (reference sequence). This CDR3 reads CASRASGADTQYF. The CDR3 DNA sequence: TGTGCCTCCCGAGCATCGGGAGCAGATACGCAGTATTTT.

This clonotype showed up many times. The J gene is TRBJ1-1, the V gene TRBV20-1, with 8 bases lining up with TRBD1. Germline V gene lookup returns CDR1 DFQATT and CDR2 SNEGSKA (reference sequence). V trimming: 2 bases; J trimming: 5 bases; junction bases outside the gene matches: 7. The CDR3 covers 14 residues. As DNA, the CDR3 is TGCAGTGCTAGAATCGGGACAGGTAATACTGAAGCTTTCTTT. Translating gives CSARIGTGNTEAFF.

This clonotype was detected a few times. The chain combines TRBV4-2 with TRBJ2-7, with 12 nucleotides matching TRBD1. V shed 0 bases, J shed 7 bases, and the junction held 4 bases outside the gene matches. The CDR3 is 15 amino acids. Per germline, CDR1 LGHNA and CDR2 YNFKEQ. This CDR3 reads CASSQEGQGAREQYF. The CDR3 bases are TGTGCCAGCAGCCAAGAGGGACAGGGGGCAAGGGAGCAGTACTTC.

This clonotype was counted between two and nine times. In nucleotides, the CDR3 is TGTGCCAGCAGCCGCCGTAGGGCAGGGGATTTATCCGGTGGTGAAAAACTGTTTTTT. Its translation: CASSRRRAGDLSGGEKLFF. The chain uses TRBV7-6 and TRBJ1-4, with D perhaps TRBD1 (6 bases). CDR3 length: 19 amino acids. CDR1 is SGHVS and CDR2 is FNYEAQ in the germline V gene. V lost 5 bases and J 7 bases, leaving 29 bases between the germline ends.

The V and J genes are TRBV12-3 or TRBV12-4 and TRBJ1-5; 7 bases line up with TRBD1. V gave up 5 bases and J gave up 3 bases; unmatched junction bases: 7. CDR3 size: 15 residues. CDR3 nucleotides: TGTGCCAGCAGTCGACAGGGTTTTGCCAATCAGCCCCAGCATTTT. The encoded protein is CASSRQGFANQPQHF.

This clonotype was seen many times. This rearrangement joins TRBV10-3 to TRBJ2-3, with TRBD2 identical over 7 bases. CDR1 is ENHRY, CDR2 SYGVKD, per germline. CDR3 length equals 16 residues. With V trimmed by 1 base and J by 2 bases, 6 bases remained unmatched. The CDR3 loop is CAISEFAGANTDTQYF. CDR3 nucleotides: TGTGCCATCAGTGAGTTCGCGGGAGCGAACACAGATACGCAGTATTTT.

The chain uses TRBV29-1 and TRBJ2-1; 10 positions match TRBD2. CDR1 SQVTM and CDR2 ANQGSEA come from the germline V gene. Trimming at V came to 3 bases and at J to 8 bases, leaving 7 bases not matched to a gene. The CDR3 loop spans 14 amino acids. This chain's CDR3 is CSVDSGGFYDEQFF. The DNA of the CDR3 is TGCAGCGTTGATAGCGGGGGGTTTTACGATGAGCAGTTCTTC.

The CDR3 is CASSRELYEQYF. As DNA, the CDR3 is TGTGCCAGTAGCCGTGAACTGTACGAGCAGTACTTC. The gene calls are TRBV19 and TRBJ2-7; D call uncertain. The CDR3 totals 12 residues. Per germline, CDR1 LNHDA and CDR2 SQIVND (reference sequence). V shed 6 bases and J shed 4 bases, with 10 bases lying between them. Full variable domain (remainder filled in from reference TRBV19 and TRBJ2-7): DGGITQSPKYLFRKEGQNVTLSCEQNLNHDAMYWYRQDPGQGLRLIYYSQIVNDFQKGDIAEGYSVSREKKESFPLTVTSAQKNPTAFYLCASSRELYEQYFGPGTRLTVT.

For the CDR3, the DNA is TGCAGCGTCGGAGGGTATAGCTCCTACAATGAGCAGTTCTTC. Translating gives CSVGGYSSYNEQFF. V gene TRBV29-1 combines with J gene TRBJ2-1; D is perhaps TRBD2 (6 bases). Germline CDR1 reads SQVTM; CDR2 reads ANQGSEA. There are 14 residues in the CDR3. Trimming removed 6 bases from V and 0 bases from J, with 12 bases in between.

This clonotype was recorded at least ten times. The chain recombines TRBV12-3 or TRBV12-4 with TRBJ1-5; D perhaps matches TRBD1 (6 bases). Trimming took 6 bases from V and 7 from J, leaving 13 bases between them. The CDR3 contains 13 residues. CDR3: CASRAAGEQPQHF. As DNA, the CDR3 is TGTGCCAGCAGGGCGGCAGGGGAGCAGCCCCAGCATTTT.

In this sample, this clonotype turned up many times. The chain recombines TRBV5-1 with TRBJ1-1; TRBD1 aligns across 11 bases. Looked up from germline, CDR1 is SGHRS and CDR2 is YFSETQ. V shed 1 base, J shed 0 bases, and the junction held 2 bases outside the gene matches. This CDR3 spans 16 amino acids. The CDR3 loop is CASSLRTGGLNTEAFF. For the CDR3, the DNA is TGCGCCAGCAGCTTGCGGACAGGGGGCTTGAACACTGAAGCTTTCTTT.

The gene calls are TRBV9 and TRBJ1-3; 8 bases match TRBD1. This CDR3 spans 15 amino acids. CDR1 and CDR2 from the germline V gene are SGDLS and YYNGEE. V lost 3 bases and J lost 2; bases outside the gene matches: 4. The CDR3 sequence is CASSDRQGTGNTIYF. CDR3 DNA sequence: TGTGCCAGCAGCGACCGACAGGGGACTGGAAACACCATATATTTT.

This clonotype was detected a few times. The V gene is TRBV5-6, the J gene TRBJ1-2; no firm D call. CDR3 size: 13 residues. The V gene lost 1 base and the J gene lost 3 bases, with 7 bases spanning the gap. Germline loops: CDR1 SGHDT, CDR2 YYEEEE. The CDR3 sequence is CASSLWPDYGYTF. The DNA for the CDR3 is TGTGCCAGCAGCTTGTGGCCGGACTATGGCTACACCTTC.

The V gene is TRBV20-1, the J gene TRBJ1-2; D gene uncertain. V was shortened by 1 base and J by 4 bases, with 10 bases between the two germline ends. CDR3 length: 13 amino acids. CDR1 DFQATT and CDR2 SNEGSKA come from the germline V gene (reference sequence). CDR3 sequence: CSARGSLGYGYTF. The CDR3 DNA reads as TGCAGTGCTAGAGGATCATTGGGCTATGGCTACACCTTC.

The chain uses TRBV7-9 and TRBJ1-1; perhaps TRBD1 as D (5 bases). In germline, CDR1 is SEHNR, CDR2 FQNEAQ (reference sequence). There are 14 residues in the CDR3. With 0 bases removed from V and 5 bases from J, the gap between germline ends came to 10 bases. DNA of the CDR3: TGTGCCAGCAGCTTAGCCGGGGCTAGTACTGAAGCTTTCTTT. Its translation: CASSLAGASTEAFF.

This clonotype was found a few times. This chain connects TRBV4-1 to TRBJ1-5; possibly TRBD1 for D (5 bases). The germline gives CDR1 MGHRA, CDR2 YSYEKL. Trimming left V 1 base short and J 6 bases short, with 16 bases between. The CDR3 is 16 residues long. This CDR3 is CASSQGFGAVGQPQHF. As DNA, the CDR3 is TGCGCCAGCAGCCAAGGATTCGGGGCGGTGGGTCAGCCCCAGCATTTT.

The chain couples TRBV7-6 to TRBJ2-5; 8 bases are a match to TRBD2. CDR3 length: 14 residues. Germline V gene sequence: CDR1 SGHVS, CDR2 FNYEAQ. J gave up 5 bases and V 1 base, and 3 bases lay outside the gene matches. CDR3 in DNA: TGTGCCAGCAGCTTAGGCGCTAGCGGGGAGACCCAGTACTTC. This encodes CASSLGASGETQYF.

The chain has TRBV20-1 and TRBJ2-7, with D possibly TRBD2 on 6 matching bases. The germline V gene has CDR1 DFQATT and CDR2 SNEGSKA (reference sequence). V was trimmed by 8 bases and J by 7 bases, leaving 24 bases between them. The CDR3 is 14 amino acids. CDR3 nucleotides: TGCAGTCCCTCGCGTGGGGCAGGGACTCGAGAGCAGTACTTC. As protein: CSPSRGAGTREQYF.

This clonotype was seen more than once but under ten times. This chain joins TRBV4-1 and TRBJ1-5; weak D call: TRBD1 (6 bases). Per the germline V gene, CDR1 is MGHRA and CDR2 is YSYEKL. The V gene lost 2 bases and the J gene lost 9 bases, with 17 bases spanning the gap. This CDR3 region has 15 residues. The chain's CDR3 is CASSQPDRPLGPQHF. The CDR3 region has the DNA TGCGCCAGCAGCCAACCCGACAGGCCCCTAGGGCCCCAGCATTTT.

This clonotype appeared a few times. CDR3 sequence: CSATGLAYEQYF. DNA for the CDR3: TGCAGTGCTACGGGACTGGCCTACGAGCAGTACTTC. The chain is built from TRBV20-1 and TRBJ2-7; the D gene is possibly TRBD2 (6 bases). V gave up 4 bases and J gave up 2 bases, with 9 bases separating them. Germline V gene lookup returns CDR1 DFQATT and CDR2 SNEGSKA (reference sequence). CDR3 length: 12 residues.

This clonotype was picked up a small number of times. This chain links TRBV4-1 with TRBJ2-1; perhaps TRBD2 as D (6 bases). Trimming pared 6 bases from V and 6 bases from J, leaving 21 bases between. This CDR3 is 16 amino acids long. CDR1 is MGHRA and CDR2 is YSYEKL in the germline V gene. This CDR3 reads CASSRLGSPPPNEQFF. The CDR3 DNA follows: TGCGCCAGCAGTCGACTAGGGAGCCCCCCACCCAATGAGCAGTTCTTC.

This clonotype showed up many times. CDR3 sequence (DNA): TGTGCCAGCAGCCAAGGTGGCGGGGTCGCCTACGAGCAGTACTTC. It is translated as CASSQGGGVAYEQYF. The rearrangement joins TRBV11-1 to TRBJ2-7; TRBD2 is a possible D gene (6 bases). The germline gives CDR1 SGHAT, CDR2 FQDESV (reference sequence). The length of the CDR3 is 15 residues. The V end lost 5 bases, the J end lost 2 bases, and 16 bases lay between the germline ends.

This clonotype was detected a few times. The V call is TRBV28, the J call TRBJ1-1; 7 nucleotides match TRBD1. This CDR3 is built from 15 residues. The junction had 12 bases not matched to a gene; V was cut back by 0 bases and J by 11 bases. Germline V gene data show CDR1 as MDHEN and CDR2 as SYDVKM. The DNA for the CDR3 is TGTGCCAGCAGTTTATGGAGGCAGGGGGAGTTTCGGGCTTTCTTT. It specifies CASSLWRQGEFRAFF.

This chain connects TRBV20-1 to TRBJ2-5, with 8 bases lining up with TRBD1. The germline V gene has CDR1 DFQATT and CDR2 SNEGSKA (reference sequence). V lost 6 bases, J lost 3 bases, and 3 bases stayed unmatched. The CDR3 sequence is 12 residues long. Written as DNA, the CDR3 is TGCAGTGCCACGGACAGGGAAGAGACCCAGTACTTC. Its translation: CSATDREETQYF.

This clonotype was observed many times. The gene calls are TRBV18 and TRBJ2-1, with no clear D. The CDR3 is 15 residues long. The V gene lost 3 bases and the J gene lost 8 bases, with 17 bases spanning the gap. Looked up from germline, CDR1 is KGHSH and CDR2 is LQKENI. The CDR3 spells CASSPEDTGPHEQFF. DNA for the CDR3: TGTGCCAGCTCACCGGAAGACACTGGGCCACATGAGCAGTTCTTC. The full variable domain, rest sourced from reference TRBV18 and TRBJ2-1, is NAGVMQNPRHLVRRRGQEARLRCSPMKGHSHVYWYRQLPEEGLKFMVYLQKENIIDESGMPKERFSAEFPKEGPSILRIQQVVRGDSAAYFCASSPEDTGPHEQFFGPGTRLTVL.